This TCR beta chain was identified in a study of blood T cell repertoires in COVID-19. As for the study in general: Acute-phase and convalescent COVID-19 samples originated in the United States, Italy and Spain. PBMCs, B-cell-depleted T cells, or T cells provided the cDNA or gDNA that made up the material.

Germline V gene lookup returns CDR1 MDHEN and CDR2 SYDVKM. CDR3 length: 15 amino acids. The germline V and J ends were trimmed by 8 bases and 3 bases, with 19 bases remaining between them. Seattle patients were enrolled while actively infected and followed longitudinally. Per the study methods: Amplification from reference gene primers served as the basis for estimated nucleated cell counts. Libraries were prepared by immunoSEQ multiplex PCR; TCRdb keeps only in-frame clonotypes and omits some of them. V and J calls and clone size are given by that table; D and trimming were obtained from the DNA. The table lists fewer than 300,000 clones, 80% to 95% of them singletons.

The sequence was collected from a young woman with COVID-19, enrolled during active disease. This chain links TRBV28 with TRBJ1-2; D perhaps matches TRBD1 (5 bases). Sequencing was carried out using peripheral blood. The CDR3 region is CASQTGGSEDYGYTF. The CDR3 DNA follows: TGTGCCAGCCAAACTGGGGGGTCAGAGGACTATGGCTACACCTTC.